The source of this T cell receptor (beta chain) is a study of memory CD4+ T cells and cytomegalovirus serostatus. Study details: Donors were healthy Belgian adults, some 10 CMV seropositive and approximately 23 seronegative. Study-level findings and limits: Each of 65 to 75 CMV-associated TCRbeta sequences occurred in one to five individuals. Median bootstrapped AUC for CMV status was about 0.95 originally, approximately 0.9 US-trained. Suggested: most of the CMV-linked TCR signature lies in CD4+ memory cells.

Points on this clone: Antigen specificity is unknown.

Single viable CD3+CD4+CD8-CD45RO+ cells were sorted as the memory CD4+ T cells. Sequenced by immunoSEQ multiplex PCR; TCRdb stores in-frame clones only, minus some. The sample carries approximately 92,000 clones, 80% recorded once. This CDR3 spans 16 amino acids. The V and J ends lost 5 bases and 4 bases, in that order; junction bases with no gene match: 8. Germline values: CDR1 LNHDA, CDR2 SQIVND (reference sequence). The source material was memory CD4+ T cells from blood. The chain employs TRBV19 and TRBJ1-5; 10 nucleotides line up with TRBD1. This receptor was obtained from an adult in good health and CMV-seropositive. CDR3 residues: CASSPHGTGENQPQHF. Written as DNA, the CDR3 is TGTGCCAGTAGTCCACACGGGACAGGGGAAAATCAGCCCCAGCATTTT.